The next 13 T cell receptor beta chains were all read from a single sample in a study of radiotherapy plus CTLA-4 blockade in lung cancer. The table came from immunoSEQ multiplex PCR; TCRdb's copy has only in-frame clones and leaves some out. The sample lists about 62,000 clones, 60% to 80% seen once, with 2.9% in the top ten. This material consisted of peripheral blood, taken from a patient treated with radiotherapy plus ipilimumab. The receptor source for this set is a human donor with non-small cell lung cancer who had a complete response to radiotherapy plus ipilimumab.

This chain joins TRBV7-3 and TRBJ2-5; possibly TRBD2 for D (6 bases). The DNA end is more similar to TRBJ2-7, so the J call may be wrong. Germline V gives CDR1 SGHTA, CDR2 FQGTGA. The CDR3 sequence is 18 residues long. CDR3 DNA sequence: TGTGCCAGCAGCTTAACAGGGACCTCGGAGGGACTTTCGAACGAGCAGTACTTC. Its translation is CASSLTGTSEGLSNEQYF.

Here the CDR3 reads CASSDTMNTEAFF. The CDR3, as DNA: TGTGCCAGCAGCGACACCATGAACACTGAAGCTTTCTTT. The V call is TRBV7-9, the J call TRBJ1-1, with D unresolved. V lost 5 bases, J lost 0 bases, and 7 bases lay in between. The germline V gene has CDR1 SEHNR and CDR2 FQNEAQ (reference sequence). The CDR3 covers 13 residues.

Here the CDR3 DNA reads TGTGCCAGCAGTTACGCGCGGACAGGGACCTACGAGCAGTACTTC. This translates into CASSYARTGTYEQYF. This rearrangement joins TRBV6-5 to TRBJ2-7; 8 positions agree with TRBD1. V was pared by 2 bases and J by 2 bases, with 5 bases of the junction left unmatched. The CDR3 totals 15 residues. Per germline, CDR1 MNHEY and CDR2 SVGAGI.

The CDR3 protein is CAIRFTGRGDYGYTF. For the CDR3, the DNA is TGTGCCATCAGATTTACAGGGCGAGGGGACTATGGCTACACCTTC. The genes are TRBV10-3 and TRBJ1-2; TRBD1 might be the D (6 bases). The CDR3 loop spans 15 amino acids. Deletions cut 6 bases from V and 3 bases from J, with 17 bases between. Per the germline V gene, CDR1 is ENHRY and CDR2 is SYGVKD.

The CDR3 bases are TGTGCCAGCAGTGCTGGACAGTCCGAAGCTTTCTTT. Its translation is CASSAGQSEAFF. The rearrangement links TRBV6-6 to TRBJ1-1; D may be TRBD1 (6 bases). Germline CDR1 is MNHNY and CDR2 is SVGAGI (reference sequence). Trimming stripped 5 bases from V and 8 bases from J, with 12 bases between. This CDR3 has 12 amino acids.

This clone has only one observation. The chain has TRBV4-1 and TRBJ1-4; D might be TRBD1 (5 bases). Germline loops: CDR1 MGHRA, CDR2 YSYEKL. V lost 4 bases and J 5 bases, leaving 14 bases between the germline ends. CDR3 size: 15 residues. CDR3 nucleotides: TGCGCCAGCAGCCCCCGACAGTTGCAGAATGAAAAACTGTTTTTT. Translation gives CASSPRQLQNEKLFF.

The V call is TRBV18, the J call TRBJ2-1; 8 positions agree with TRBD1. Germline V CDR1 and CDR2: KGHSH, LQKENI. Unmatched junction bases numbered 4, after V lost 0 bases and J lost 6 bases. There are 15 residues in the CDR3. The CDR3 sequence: CASSPPGTGGNEQFF. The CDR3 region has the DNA TGTGCCAGCTCACCACCGGGTACAGGGGGCAATGAGCAGTTCTTC.

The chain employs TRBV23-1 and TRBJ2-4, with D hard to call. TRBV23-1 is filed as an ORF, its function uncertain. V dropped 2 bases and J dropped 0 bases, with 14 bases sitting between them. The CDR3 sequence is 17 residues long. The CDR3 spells CASSQISPHLAKNIQYF. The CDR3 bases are TGCGCCAGCAGTCAAATTTCCCCCCATTTAGCCAAAAACATTCAGTACTTC.

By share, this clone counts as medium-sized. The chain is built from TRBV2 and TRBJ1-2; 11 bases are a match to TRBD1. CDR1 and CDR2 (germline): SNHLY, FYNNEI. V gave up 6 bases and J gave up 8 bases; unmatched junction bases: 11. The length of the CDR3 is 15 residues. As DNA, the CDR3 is TGTGCCAGCAGAATAGGGACAGGGGGATCAGGGGGCTACACCTTC. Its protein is CASRIGTGGSGGYTF.

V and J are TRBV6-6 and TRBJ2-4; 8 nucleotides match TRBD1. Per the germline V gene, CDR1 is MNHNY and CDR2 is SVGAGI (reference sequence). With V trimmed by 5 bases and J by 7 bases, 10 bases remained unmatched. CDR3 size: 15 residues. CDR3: CASSQGQGFGNIQYF. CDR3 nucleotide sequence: TGTGCCAGCAGTCAAGGACAGGGATTCGGTAACATTCAGTACTTC.

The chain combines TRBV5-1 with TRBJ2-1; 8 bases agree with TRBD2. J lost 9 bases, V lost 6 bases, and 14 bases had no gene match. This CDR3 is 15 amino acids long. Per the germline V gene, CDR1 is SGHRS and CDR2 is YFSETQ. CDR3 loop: CASTGSGSQVGEQFF. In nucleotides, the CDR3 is TGCGCCAGCACAGGGAGCGGGAGTCAGGTCGGTGAGCAGTTCTTC.

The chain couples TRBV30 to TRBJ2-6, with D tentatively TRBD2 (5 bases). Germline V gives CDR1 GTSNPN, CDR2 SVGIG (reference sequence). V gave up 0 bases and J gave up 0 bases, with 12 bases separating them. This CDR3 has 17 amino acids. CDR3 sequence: CAWSVTPDYSGANVLTF. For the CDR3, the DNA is TGTGCCTGGAGTGTAACCCCCGACTACTCTGGGGCCAACGTCCTGACTTTC.

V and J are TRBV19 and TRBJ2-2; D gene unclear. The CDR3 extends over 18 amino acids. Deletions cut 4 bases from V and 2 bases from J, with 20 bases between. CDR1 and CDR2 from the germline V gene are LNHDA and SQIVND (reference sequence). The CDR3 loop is CASSTANLGTRNTGELFF. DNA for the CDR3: TGTGCCAGTAGTACGGCCAATCTAGGAACCCGAAACACCGGGGAGCTGTTTTTT. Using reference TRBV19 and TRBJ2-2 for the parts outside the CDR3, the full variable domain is DGGITQSPKYLFRKEGQNVTLSCEQNLNHDAMYWYRQDPGQGLRLIYYSQIVNDFQKGDIAEGYSVSREKKESFPLTVTSAQKNPTAFYLCASSTANLGTRNTGELFFGEGSRLTVL.